What follows describes a single T cell receptor beta chain. The sample originates from a study of lymphopenia after photon versus proton radiotherapy. This CDR3 has 19 amino acids. Only in-frame clones appear in the TCRdb table, and some are missing; sequencing was by immunoSEQ multiplex PCR. Of under 75,000 clones listed, 85% to 95% are singletons. This receptor was taken from a middle-aged woman with cholangiocarcinoma. This chain connects TRBV12-2 to TRBJ2-7; the table gives TRBD2 as D, unverified against the DNA. TRBV12-2 is given as a pseudogene. Source: peripheral blood, taken from a patient treated with photon-based radiotherapy. CDR3 region: CASRLARLAGGPVLFEQYF. CDR3 DNA sequence: TGTGCAAGTCGCTTAGCGAGACTAGCGGGAGGGCCCGTCCTCTTCGAGCAGTACTTC.